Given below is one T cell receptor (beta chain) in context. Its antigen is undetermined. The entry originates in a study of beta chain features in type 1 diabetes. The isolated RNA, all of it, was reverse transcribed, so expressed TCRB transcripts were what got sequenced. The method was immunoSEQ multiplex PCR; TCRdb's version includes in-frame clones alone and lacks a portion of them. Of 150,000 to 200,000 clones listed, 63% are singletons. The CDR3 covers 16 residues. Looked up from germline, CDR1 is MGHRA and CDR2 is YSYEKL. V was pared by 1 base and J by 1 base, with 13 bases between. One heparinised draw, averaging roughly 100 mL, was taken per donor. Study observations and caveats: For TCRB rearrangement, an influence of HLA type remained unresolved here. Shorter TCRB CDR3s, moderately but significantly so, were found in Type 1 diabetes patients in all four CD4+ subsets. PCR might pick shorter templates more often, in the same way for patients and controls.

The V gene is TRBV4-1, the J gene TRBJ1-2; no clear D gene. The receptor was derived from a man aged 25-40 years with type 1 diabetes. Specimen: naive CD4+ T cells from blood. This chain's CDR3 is CASSQGAEWSNYGYTF. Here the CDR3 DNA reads TGCGCCAGCAGCCAAGGGGCGGAGTGGAGTAACTATGGCTACACCTTC.